Sequencing of this T cell receptor beta chain was carried out in a study of shared clonotypes between healthy human individuals. Whole-study findings and limits: Having only a few donors restricted how much genetic and exposure-history diversity was captured. Among non-shared clonotypes, generation probabilities were lower than among those shared by all four donors.

Every donor was a Caucasian adult from Nashville, Tennessee. A note on this clone: Antigen unknown.

Repertoires were generated with immunoSEQ multiplex PCR, while TCRdb's copy carries only in-frame clones and drops some. Here the sample spans about 660,000 clones, roughly 70% being singletons. The V and J ends lost 2 bases and 5 bases, in that order; junction bases with no gene match: 5. Germline CDR1 SGHTA, CDR2 FQGNSA. The CDR3 contains 15 residues. The receptor's source is a woman in her 30s in good health. The J gene is TRBJ2-1, the V gene TRBV7-2; 8 bases are a match to TRBD2. The sequencing input was memory CD4+ T cells sorted from blood. Stated subset: CD45RA-negative fraction. CDR3 amino acids: CASSLSSGSNNEQFF. In DNA form, the CDR3 reads TGTGCCAGCAGCTTAAGCAGCGGGAGCAACAATGAGCAGTTCTTC.